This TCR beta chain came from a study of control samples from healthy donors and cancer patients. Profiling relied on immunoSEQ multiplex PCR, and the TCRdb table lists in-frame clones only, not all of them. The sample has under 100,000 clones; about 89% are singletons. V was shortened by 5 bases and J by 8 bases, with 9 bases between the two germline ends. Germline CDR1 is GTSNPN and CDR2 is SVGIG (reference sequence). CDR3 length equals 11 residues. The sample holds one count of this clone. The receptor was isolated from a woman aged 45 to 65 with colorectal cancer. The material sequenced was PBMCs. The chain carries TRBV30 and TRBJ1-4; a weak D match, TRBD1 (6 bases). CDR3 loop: CAWRTVEKLFF. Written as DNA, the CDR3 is TGTGCCTGGCGGACAGTCGAAAAACTGTTTTTT.